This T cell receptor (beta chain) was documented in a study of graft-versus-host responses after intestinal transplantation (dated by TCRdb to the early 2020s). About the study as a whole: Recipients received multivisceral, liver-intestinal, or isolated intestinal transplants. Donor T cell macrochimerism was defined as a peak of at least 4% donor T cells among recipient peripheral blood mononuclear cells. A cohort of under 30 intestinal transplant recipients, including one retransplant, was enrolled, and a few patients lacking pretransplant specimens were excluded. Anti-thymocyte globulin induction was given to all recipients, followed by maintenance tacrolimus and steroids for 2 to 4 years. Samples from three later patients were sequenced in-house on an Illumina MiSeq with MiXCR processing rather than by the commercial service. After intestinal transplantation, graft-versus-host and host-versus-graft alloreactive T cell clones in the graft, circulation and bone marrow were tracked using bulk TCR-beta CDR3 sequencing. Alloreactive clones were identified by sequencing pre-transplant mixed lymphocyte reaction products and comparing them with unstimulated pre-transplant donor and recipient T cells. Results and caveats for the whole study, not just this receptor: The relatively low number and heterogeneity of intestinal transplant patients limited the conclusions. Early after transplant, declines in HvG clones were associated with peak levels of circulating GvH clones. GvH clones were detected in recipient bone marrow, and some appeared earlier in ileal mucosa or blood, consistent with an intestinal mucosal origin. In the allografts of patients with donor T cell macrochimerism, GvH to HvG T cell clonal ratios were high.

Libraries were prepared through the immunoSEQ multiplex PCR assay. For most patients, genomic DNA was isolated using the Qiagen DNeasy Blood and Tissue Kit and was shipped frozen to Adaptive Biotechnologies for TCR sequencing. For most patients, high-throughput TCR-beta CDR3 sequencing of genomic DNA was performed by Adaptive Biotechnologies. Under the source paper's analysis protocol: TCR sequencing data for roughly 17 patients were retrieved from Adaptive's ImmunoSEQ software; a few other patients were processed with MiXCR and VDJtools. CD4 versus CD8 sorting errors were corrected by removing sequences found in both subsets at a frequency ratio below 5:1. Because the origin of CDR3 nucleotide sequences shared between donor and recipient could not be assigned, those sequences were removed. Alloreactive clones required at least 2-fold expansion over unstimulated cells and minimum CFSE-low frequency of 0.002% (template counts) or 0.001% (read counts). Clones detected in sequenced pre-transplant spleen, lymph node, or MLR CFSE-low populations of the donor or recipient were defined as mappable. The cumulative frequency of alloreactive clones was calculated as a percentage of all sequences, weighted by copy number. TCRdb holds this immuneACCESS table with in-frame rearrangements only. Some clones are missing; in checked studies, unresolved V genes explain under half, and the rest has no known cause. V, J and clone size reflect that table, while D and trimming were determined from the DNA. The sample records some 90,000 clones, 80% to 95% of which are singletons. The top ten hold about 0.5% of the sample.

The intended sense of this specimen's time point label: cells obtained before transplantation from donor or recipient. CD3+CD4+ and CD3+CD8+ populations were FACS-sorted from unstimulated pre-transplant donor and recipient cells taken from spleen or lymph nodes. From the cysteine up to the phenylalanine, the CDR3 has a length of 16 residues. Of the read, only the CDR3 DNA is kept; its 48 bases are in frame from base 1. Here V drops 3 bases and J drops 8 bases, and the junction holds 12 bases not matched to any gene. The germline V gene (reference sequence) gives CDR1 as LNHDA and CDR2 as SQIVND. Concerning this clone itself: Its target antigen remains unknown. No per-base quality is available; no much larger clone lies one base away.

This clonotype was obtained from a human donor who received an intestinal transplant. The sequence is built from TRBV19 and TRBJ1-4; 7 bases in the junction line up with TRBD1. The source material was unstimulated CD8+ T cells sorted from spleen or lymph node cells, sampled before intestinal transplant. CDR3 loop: CASSIDHRGRVEKLFF. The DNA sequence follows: TGTGCCAGTAGTATTGATCATAGGGGGCGCGTCGAAAAACTGTTTTTT. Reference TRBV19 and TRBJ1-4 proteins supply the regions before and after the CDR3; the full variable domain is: DGGITQSPKYLFRKEGQNVTLSCEQNLNHDAMYWYRQDPGQGLRLIYYSQIVNDFQKGDIAEGYSVSREKKESFPLTVTSAQKNPTAFYLCASSIDHRGRVEKLFFGSGTQLSVL.